One and the same sample provided the 4 T cell receptor beta chains below, sequenced in a study of T-cell memory formation after mild COVID-19. Via MiXCR, TCRdb re-called the 5' RACE reads, giving one row per CDR3 protein. The table records more than 75,000 distinct CDR3 sequences, around 25% of them present only once. Sample: PBMCs or a T cell subset sorted from them (not recorded which). The receptors were sampled from a man between 18 and 29 years old who had mild COVID-19 (a few samples of this study predate the infection). Cell type and time point are not known.

This clonotype was detected once. The V call is TRBV7-9, the J call TRBJ2-3, with unresolved D. The CDR3 covers 11 residues. The ends were cut back, 8 bases at V and 1 base at J, with 4 bases in the middle. Germline V lookup: CDR1 SEHNR, CDR2 FQNEAQ (reference sequence). The CDR3 nucleotides are TGTGCCAGCCACGGCACAGATACGCAGTATTTT. Protein product: CASHGTDTQYF.

The V and J genes are TRBV7-2 and TRBJ2-1, with no clear D. Trimming removed 2 bases at V and 5 bases at J, with 10 bases between. The CDR3 loop spans 14 amino acids. From germline, CDR1 is SGHTA and CDR2 FQGNSA. The CDR3, as DNA: TGTGCCAGCAGCTTATCTCGCCGAGACAATGAGCAGTTCTTC. The encoded protein is CASSLSRRDNEQFF.

The V and J genes are TRBV7-2 and TRBJ1-6, with 11 positions matching TRBD1. The CDR3 runs 14 residues. Looked up from germline, CDR1 is SGHTA and CDR2 is FQGNSA. V shed 5 bases and J 9 bases; nucleotides not matched to a gene: 3. CDR3 in DNA: TGTGCCAGCAGCACCGGGACAGGGGGTTCACCCCTCCACTTT. It encodes CASSTGTGGSPLHF.

A few counts support this clonotype. In DNA form, the CDR3 reads TGTGCCACCAGTGACTACGAGACTAGCGGGGGGACTTACAATGAGCAGTTCTTC. Translating it yields CATSDYETSGGTYNEQFF. This chain connects TRBV24-1 to TRBJ2-1; 13 bases map to TRBD2. With V trimmed by 4 bases and J by 4 bases, 9 bases remained unmatched. The CDR3 consists of 18 residues. In germline, CDR1 is KGHDR, CDR2 SFDVKD.